This TCR beta chain came from a study of T-cell reconstitution after alpha-beta-depleted transplantation in children (dated by TCRdb to 2015 to 2016). About the full investigation: T-cell immune reconstitution after TCRalphabeta/CD19-depleted allogeneic hematopoietic cell transplantation in children was quantitatively tracked in the study by means of TCR repertoire profiling.

The CDR3 length is 15 residues, termini included. The retained sequence is limited to the CDR3, 45 bases, with the frame set at the first base. CDR1 is given as LGHNA and CDR2 as YNFKEQ, both from the germline V gene. The library came from PCR. Sequencing instrument: Illumina HiSeq 2500. Molecular barcoding was employed in the preparation of TCR libraries, with unique molecular identifiers being used to normalize TCRbeta repertoire quantification. TCRdb redid the processing of the public reads, applying fastp at Q25 and MiXCR, and retained in-frame beta chains. Each CDR3 protein appears once, grouped with its most common genes and DNA. Present in this sample are roughly 220,000 distinct CDR3 sequences, 9.7% of which were seen just once. The top ten clones comprise about 5.4% of the sample. For this clonotype: What this receptor recognizes is not known. As the CDR3 is not closed by the conserved phenylalanine or tryptophan, this likely results from a read error.

The sequences come from PBMCs from the stem cell graft donor, collected from the stem cell graft. The sequence is built from TRBV4-2 and TRBJ2-7, with the D gene not confidently named. This TCR came from a human donor who donated a stem cell graft to a child with SCID. The base sequence is TGTGCCAGCAGCCAAGACCTTGCGGCCTCCTACGAACAGTACTAC. It codes for CASSQDLAASYEQYY.